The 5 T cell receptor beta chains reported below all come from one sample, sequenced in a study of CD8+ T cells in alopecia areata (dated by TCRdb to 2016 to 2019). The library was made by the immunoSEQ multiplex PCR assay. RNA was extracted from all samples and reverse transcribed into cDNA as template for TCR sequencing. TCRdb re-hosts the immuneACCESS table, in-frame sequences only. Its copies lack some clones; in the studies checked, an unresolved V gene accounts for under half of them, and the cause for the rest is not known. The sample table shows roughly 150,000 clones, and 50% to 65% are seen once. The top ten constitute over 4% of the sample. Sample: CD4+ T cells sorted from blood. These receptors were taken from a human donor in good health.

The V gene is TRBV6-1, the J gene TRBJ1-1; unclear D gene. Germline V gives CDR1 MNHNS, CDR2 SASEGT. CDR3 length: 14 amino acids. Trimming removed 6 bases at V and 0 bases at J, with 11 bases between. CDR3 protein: CASSPKSMNTEAFF. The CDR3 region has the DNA TGTGCCAGCAGCCCGAAAAGCATGAACACTGAAGCTTTCTTT.

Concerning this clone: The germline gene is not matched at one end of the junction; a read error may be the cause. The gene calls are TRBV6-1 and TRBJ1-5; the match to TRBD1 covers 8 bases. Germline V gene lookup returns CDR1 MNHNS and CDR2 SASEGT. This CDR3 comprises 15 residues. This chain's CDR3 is CASSEATGGNQPQHF. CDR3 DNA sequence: TGTGCCAGCAGCGAAGCGACAGGGGGCAATCAGCCCCAGCATTTT.

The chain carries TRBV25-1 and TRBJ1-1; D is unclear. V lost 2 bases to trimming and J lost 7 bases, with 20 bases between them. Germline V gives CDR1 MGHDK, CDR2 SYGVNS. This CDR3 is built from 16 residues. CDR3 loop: CASSEGISGPPSEAFF. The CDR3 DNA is TGTGCCAGCAGTGAAGGCATCAGTGGTCCGCCGAGTGAAGCTTTCTTT.

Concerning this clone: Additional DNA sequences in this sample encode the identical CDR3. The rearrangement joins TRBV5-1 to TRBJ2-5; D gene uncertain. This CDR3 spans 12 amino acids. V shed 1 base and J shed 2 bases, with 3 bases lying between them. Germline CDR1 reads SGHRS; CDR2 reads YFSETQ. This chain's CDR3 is CASSLTQETQYF. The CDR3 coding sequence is TGCGCCAGCAGCTTGACTCAAGAGACCCAGTACTTC.

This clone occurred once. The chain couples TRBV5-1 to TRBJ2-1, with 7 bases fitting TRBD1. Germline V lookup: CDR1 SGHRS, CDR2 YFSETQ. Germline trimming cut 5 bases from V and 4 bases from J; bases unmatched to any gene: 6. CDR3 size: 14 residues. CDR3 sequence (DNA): TGCGCCAGCAGTCGGGCAGGGGGTTACAATGAGCAGTTCTTC. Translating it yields CASSRAGGYNEQFF.